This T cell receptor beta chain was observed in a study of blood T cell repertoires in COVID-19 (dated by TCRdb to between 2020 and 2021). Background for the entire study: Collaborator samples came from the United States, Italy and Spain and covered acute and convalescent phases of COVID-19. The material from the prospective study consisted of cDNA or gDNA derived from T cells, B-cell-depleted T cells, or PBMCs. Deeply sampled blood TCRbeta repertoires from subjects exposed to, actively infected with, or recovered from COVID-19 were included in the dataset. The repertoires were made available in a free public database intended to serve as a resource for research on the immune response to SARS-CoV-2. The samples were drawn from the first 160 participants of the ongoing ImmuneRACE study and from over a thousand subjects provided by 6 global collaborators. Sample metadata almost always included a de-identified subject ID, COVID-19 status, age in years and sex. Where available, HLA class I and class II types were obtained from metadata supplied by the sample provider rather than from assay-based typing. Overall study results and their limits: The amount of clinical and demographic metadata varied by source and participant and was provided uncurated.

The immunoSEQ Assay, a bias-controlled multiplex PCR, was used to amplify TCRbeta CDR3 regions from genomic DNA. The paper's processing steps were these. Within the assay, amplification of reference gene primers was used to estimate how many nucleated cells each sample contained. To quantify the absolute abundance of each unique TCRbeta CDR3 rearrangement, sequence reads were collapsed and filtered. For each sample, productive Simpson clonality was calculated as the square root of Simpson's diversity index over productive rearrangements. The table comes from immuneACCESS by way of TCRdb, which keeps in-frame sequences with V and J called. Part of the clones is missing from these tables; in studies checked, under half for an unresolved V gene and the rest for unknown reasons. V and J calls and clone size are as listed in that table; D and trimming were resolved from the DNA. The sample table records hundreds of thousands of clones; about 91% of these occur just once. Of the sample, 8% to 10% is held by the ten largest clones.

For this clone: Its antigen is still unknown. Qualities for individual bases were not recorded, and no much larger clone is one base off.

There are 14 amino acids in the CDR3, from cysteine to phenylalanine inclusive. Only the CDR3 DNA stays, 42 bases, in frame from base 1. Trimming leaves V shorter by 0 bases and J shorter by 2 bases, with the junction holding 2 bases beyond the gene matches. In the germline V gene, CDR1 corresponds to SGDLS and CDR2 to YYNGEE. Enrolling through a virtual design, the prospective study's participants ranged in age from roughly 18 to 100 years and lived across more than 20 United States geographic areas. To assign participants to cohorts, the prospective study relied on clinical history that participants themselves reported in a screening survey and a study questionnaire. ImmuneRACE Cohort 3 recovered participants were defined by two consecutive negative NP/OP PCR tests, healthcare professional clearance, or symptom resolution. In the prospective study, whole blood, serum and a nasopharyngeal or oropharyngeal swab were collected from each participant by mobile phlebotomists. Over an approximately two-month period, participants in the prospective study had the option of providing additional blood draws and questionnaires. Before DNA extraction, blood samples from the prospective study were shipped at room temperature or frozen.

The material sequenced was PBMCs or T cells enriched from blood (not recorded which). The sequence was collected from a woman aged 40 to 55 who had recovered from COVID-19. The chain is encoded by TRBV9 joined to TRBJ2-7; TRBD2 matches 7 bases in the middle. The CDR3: CASSVGEGPYEQYF. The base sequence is TGTGCCAGCAGCGTAGGGGAGGGACCCTACGAGCAGTACTTC.